This TCR beta chain was recovered during a study of T cells in Graves' hyperthyroidism and ophthalmopathy. Notes on the study in general: The model made its ophthalmopathy prediction, and onset followed a median 6.5 months later. Most clonotypes expanded in the thyroid (above 0.001) were also present in blood.

Amplification of TCR beta CDR3 regions was performed using RNA transcripts as template. The primer set for the first-round RT-PCR of the TCR CDR3 was HTBI. In TCRdb, the multiplex PCR reads were re-called with MiXCR into one record per CDR3 protein. Among about 500,000 distinct CDR3 sequences, roughly a sixth were seen once, and the ten largest hold about 18%. This clonotype has at least ten counts. The antigen remains undetermined. J lost 1 base, V lost 1 base, and 2 bases had no gene match. The length of the CDR3 is 15 residues. Germline V CDR1 and CDR2: SGHTA, FQGNSA. Each diagnosis drew on symptoms, thyroxine, TRAb, thyroid ultrasound and orbital computed tomography findings.

The origin of this receptor is a woman aged 18-29 years with Graves' hyperthyroidism. Sequenced: blood. The rearrangement joins TRBV7-2 to TRBJ2-7; the match to TRBD1 covers 9 bases. CDR3 sequence: CASSLEGQGSYEQYF. Here the CDR3 DNA reads TGTGCCAGCAGCTTAGAGGGACAGGGATCCTACGAGCAGTACTTC.